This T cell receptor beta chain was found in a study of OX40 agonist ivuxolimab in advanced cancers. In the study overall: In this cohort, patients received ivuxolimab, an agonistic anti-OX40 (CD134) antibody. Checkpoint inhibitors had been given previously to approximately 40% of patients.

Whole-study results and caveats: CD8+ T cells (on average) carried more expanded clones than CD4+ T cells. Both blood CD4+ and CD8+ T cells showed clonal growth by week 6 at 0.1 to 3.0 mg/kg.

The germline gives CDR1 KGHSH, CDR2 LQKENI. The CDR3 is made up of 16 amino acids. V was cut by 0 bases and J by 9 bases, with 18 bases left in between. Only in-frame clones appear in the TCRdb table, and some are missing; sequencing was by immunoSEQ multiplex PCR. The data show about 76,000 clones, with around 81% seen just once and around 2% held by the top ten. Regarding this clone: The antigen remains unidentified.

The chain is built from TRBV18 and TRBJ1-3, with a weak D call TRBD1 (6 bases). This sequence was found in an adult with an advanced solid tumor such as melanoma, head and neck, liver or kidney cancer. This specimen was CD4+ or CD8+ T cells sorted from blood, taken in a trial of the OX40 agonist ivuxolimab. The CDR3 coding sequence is TGTGCCAGCTCACCACCGGGGGCCGGTCGGGGAGGCACCATATATTTT. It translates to CASSPPGAGRGGTIYF.